These 29 T cell receptor beta chains were all obtained from the same sample, sequenced in a study of blood T cell repertoires in COVID-19. Libraries were prepared by immunoSEQ multiplex PCR; TCRdb keeps only in-frame clonotypes and omits some of them. Of about 140,000 clones in the sample, roughly four fifths are singletons; the top ten hold around 13%. Sample: peripheral blood. All receptors come from an older man with acute or convalescent COVID-19.

V usage is TRBV6-1 and J usage is TRBJ1-2; D is uncertain. The germline V gene has CDR1 MNHNS and CDR2 SASEGT. The CDR3 has 13 residues. V lost 0 bases and J lost 5, with 7 bases in between. CDR3 bases: TGTGCCAGCAGTGAAGCGCGGGAGTATGGCTACACCTTC. This translates into CASSEAREYGYTF.

The chain recombines TRBV27 with TRBJ2-3, with 12 nucleotides matching TRBD2. Germline assignment: CDR1 MNHEY and CDR2 SMNVEV (reference sequence). The V and J ends lost 2 bases and 6 bases, in that order; junction bases with no gene match: 6. The CDR3 totals 16 residues. For the CDR3, the DNA is TGTGCCAGCAGTTTAAGGACTAGCGGGGCTGGTGATACGCAGTATTTT. Translation: CASSLRTSGAGDTQYF.

This clone appeared a single time. The V gene is TRBV14, the J gene TRBJ1-1, with D perhaps TRBD1 (5 bases). The V end was cut by 4 bases, the J end by 2 bases, with 11 bases between. This CDR3 contains 14 residues. In germline, CDR1 is SGHDN, CDR2 FVKESK. The CDR3 bases are TGTGCCAGCAGCCCCCGGGGGGTCAACACTGAAGCTTTCTTT. This encodes CASSPRGVNTEAFF.

The chain employs TRBV5-1 and TRBJ1-2; a weak D match, TRBD1 (6 bases). Per the germline V gene, CDR1 is SGHRS and CDR2 is YFSETQ. V dropped 0 bases and J dropped 6 bases, with 12 bases sitting between them. CDR3 length equals 14 residues. CDR3: CASSLGGTTDGYTF. CDR3 bases: TGCGCCAGCAGCTTGGGGGGGACAACCGATGGCTACACCTTC.

This chain uses TRBV4-3 with TRBJ1-3; the match to TRBD1 covers 10 bases. The CDR3 length is 15 residues. The V and J ends lost 0 bases and 8 bases, in that order; junction bases with no gene match: 4. Germline V gene lookup returns CDR1 LGHNA and CDR2 YSLEER. The CDR3 DNA is TGCGCCAGCAGCCAAGATGGGACAGGGGCGGACACCATATATTTT. It yields the protein CASSQDGTGADTIYF.

The rearrangement links TRBV12-3 or TRBV12-4 to TRBJ1-2; D is perhaps TRBD1 (6 bases). The CDR3 has 12 amino acids. V lost 4 bases and J 8 bases, leaving 11 bases between the germline ends. The CDR3 DNA follows: TGTGCCAGCAGTTCGGGACACCAGGGCTACACCTTC. This gives the protein CASSSGHQGYTF.

The chain uses TRBV18 and TRBJ1-1; 7 nucleotides match TRBD1. The J segment lost 1 base and the V segment lost 5 bases, leaving 4 bases of the junction unmatched. Germline-derived CDR1 and CDR2 are KGHSH and LQKENI. The CDR3 is 14 amino acids. For the CDR3, the DNA is TGTGCCAGCTCATTCACAGGGGAGAACACTGAAGCTTTCTTT. Amino acids: CASSFTGENTEAFF.

This chain connects TRBV4-3 to TRBJ2-5; D call uncertain. Trimming took off 4 bases at V and 0 bases at J, with 9 bases between the two ends. Germline lookup yields CDR1 LGHNA and CDR2 YSLEER. This CDR3 spans 14 amino acids. The CDR3 nucleotides are TGCGCCAGCAGCCTTAGACTTCACCAAGAGACCCAGTACTTC. Its protein is CASSLRLHQETQYF.

The CDR3 DNA reads as TGTGCCAGCAGCGATTACAGGGTAGGCACTGAAGCTTTCTTT. This translates into CASSDYRVGTEAFF. This sequence joins TRBV7-3 and TRBJ1-1; maybe TRBD1 (6 bases). The germline V gene encodes CDR1 SGHTA and CDR2 FQGTGA. The length of the CDR3 is 14 residues. Trimming shortened V by 5 bases and J by 4 bases, and 14 bases separated the two germline ends. Looking up the rest from reference TRBV7-3 and TRBJ1-1 gives the full variable domain: GAGVSQTPSNKVTEKGKYVELRCDPISGHTALYWYRQSLGQGPEFLIYFQGTGAADDSGLPNDRFFAVRPEGSVSTLKIQRTERGDSAVYLCASSDYRVGTEAFFGQGTRLTVV.

The gene calls are TRBV5-1 and TRBJ1-1; 8 positions agree with TRBD1. Losses at the gene ends were 0 bases for V and 11 bases for J; bases not matched to a gene: 12. Germline CDR1 SGHRS, CDR2 YFSETQ. The CDR3 is 15 residues long. In DNA, the CDR3 is TGCGCCAGCAGCTTGGGGCGACAGGGGTATATCGGGGCTTTCTTT. This codes for CASSLGRQGYIGAFF.

This clone was counted only a few times. This rearrangement joins TRBV10-3 to TRBJ1-2; 9 nucleotides agree with TRBD1. CDR3 size: 14 residues. Germline V gives CDR1 ENHRY, CDR2 SYGVKD. The V gene end was trimmed by 4 bases and the J gene end by 4 bases; junction bases not matched to a gene: 4. Here the CDR3 reads CAISGGQGRYGYTF. The DNA for the CDR3 is TGTGCCATCAGTGGGGGACAGGGACGCTATGGCTACACCTTC.

This clone was observed a handful of times. The chain is built from TRBV2 and TRBJ1-4, with D unclear. Germline CDR1 SNHLY, CDR2 FYNNEI. V was pared by 2 bases and J by 10 bases, with 5 bases between. The CDR3 sequence is 11 residues long. This chain's CDR3 is CASSERGKLFF. In DNA form, the CDR3 reads TGTGCCAGCAGTGAACGCGGAAAACTGTTTTTT.

This clone turned up a few times. DNA for the CDR3: TGTGCCAGCAGCTTCGGACTAGCGGGGGGGATAGATACGCAGTATTTT. Its protein is CASSFGLAGGIDTQYF. This chain links TRBV7-3 with TRBJ2-3; 15 nucleotides line up with TRBD2. CDR1 and CDR2 from the germline V gene are SGHTA and FQGTGA. The V gene end was trimmed by 3 bases and the J gene end by 5 bases; junction bases not matched to a gene: 3. This CDR3 is built from 16 residues.

The J gene is TRBJ1-2, the V gene TRBV14, with 7 bases fitting TRBD1. CDR1 and CDR2 (germline): SGHDN, FVKESK. Germline trimming cut 5 bases from V and 4 bases from J; bases unmatched to any gene: 10. The CDR3 has 15 amino acids. CDR3 region: CASSRRDRTRYGYTF. DNA for the CDR3: TGTGCCAGCAGCAGGCGGGACAGAACGCGCTATGGCTACACCTTC.

This chain connects TRBV10-3 to TRBJ2-1; a possible D gene is TRBD2 (6 bases). Trimming removed 0 bases at V and 7 bases at J, with 16 bases between. The CDR3 consists of 16 residues. Germline CDR1 is ENHRY and CDR2 is SYGVKD. The chain's CDR3 is CAISESGGKGLNEQFF. CDR3 coding DNA: TGTGCCATCAGTGAGTCGGGGGGAAAGGGGCTGAATGAGCAGTTCTTC.

This clone was detected only once. As DNA, the CDR3 is TGTGCCAGCGGAGACCGGGACGAGCAGTACTTC. The encoded protein is CASGDRDEQYF. The chain uses TRBV12-3 or TRBV12-4 and TRBJ2-7; D is ambiguous. The CDR3 totals 11 residues. With 8 bases removed from V and 5 bases from J, the gap between germline ends came to 10 bases.

V gene TRBV28 combines with J gene TRBJ2-7, with D maybe TRBD1 (6 bases). V was pared by 10 bases and J by 3 bases, with 16 bases between. Germline CDR1 reads MDHEN; CDR2 reads SYDVKM. There are 13 residues in the CDR3. The CDR3 loop reads CATLRTVNYEQYF. The CDR3 DNA follows: TGTGCCACCCTTAGGACAGTCAACTACGAGCAGTACTTC.

This clone was detected a few times. The chain is built from TRBV4-2 and TRBJ2-1; 11 positions match TRBD2. V dropped 5 bases and J dropped 6; count of bases not matched to a gene: 12. CDR3 length equals 17 residues. The germline V gene has CDR1 LGHNA and CDR2 YNFKEQ. CDR3 bases: TGTGCCAGCAGCGTCTTATCTCTAGCGGGGGGCGGCAATGAGCAGTTCTTC. This gives the protein CASSVLSLAGGGNEQFF.

This clone was seen only a few times. The J gene is TRBJ1-4, the V gene TRBV10-3; D gene ambiguous. The CDR3 runs 15 residues. The germline gives CDR1 ENHRY, CDR2 SYGVKD. Trimming took 2 bases from V and 4 from J, leaving 11 bases between them. The CDR3 bases are TGTGCCATCAGTGAGGTGAGCGGCGGTAATGAAAAACTGTTTTTT. Amino acid sequence: CAISEVSGGNEKLFF.

The chain carries TRBV5-1 and TRBJ2-3; D remains ambiguous. V lost 4 bases to trimming and J lost 0 bases, with 9 bases between them. The V gene's germline CDR1 is SGHRS and CDR2 YFSETQ. The CDR3 is made up of 14 amino acids. CDR3 nucleotide sequence: TGCGCCAGCAGCCCCCGGGTTAGCACAGATACGCAGTATTTT. Protein product: CASSPRVSTDTQYF. Filled out from reference TRBV5-1 and TRBJ2-3, the complete variable domain reads KAGVTQTPRYLIKTRGQQVTLSCSPISGHRSVSWYQQTPGQGLQFLFEYFSETQRNKGNFPGRFSGRQFSNSRSEMNVSTLELGDSALYLCASSPRVSTDTQYFGPGTRLTVL.

The genes are TRBV15 and TRBJ2-2; D ambiguous. V was shortened by 2 bases and J by 4 bases, with 8 bases between the two germline ends. Germline lookup yields CDR1 LNHNV and CDR2 YYDKDF (reference sequence). The CDR3 loop spans 14 amino acids. CDR3 loop: CATSRTVTTGELFF. DNA for the CDR3: TGTGCCACCAGCAGAACGGTCACCACCGGGGAGCTGTTTTTT.

The V call is TRBV2, the J call TRBJ1-4; D is possibly TRBD1 (6 bases). This CDR3 region has 14 residues. With 7 bases removed from V and 6 bases from J, the gap between germline ends came to 15 bases. Germline V gene lookup returns CDR1 SNHLY and CDR2 FYNNEI. The CDR3 bases are TGTGCCAGCATTTGGAACAGGGCGGATGAAAAACTGTTTTTT. Its translation is CASIWNRADEKLFF.

This clone has only one observation. This chain uses TRBV10-3 with TRBJ2-3, with 8 bases that match TRBD2. Germline V lookup: CDR1 ENHRY, CDR2 SYGVKD. Unmatched junction bases numbered 7, after V lost 10 bases and J lost 1 base. The CDR3 extends over 14 amino acids. The CDR3 nucleotides are TGTGCCACACATCCGGGACTAGGCACAGATACGCAGTATTTT. Protein product: CATHPGLGTDTQYF.

This chain connects TRBV19 to TRBJ1-1, with 7 bases matching TRBD1. CDR1 and CDR2 (germline): LNHDA, SQIVND (reference sequence). V trimming: 7 bases; J trimming: 5 bases; junction bases outside the gene matches: 7. The CDR3 sequence is 13 residues long. The CDR3 sequence is CASITGERTEAFF. The CDR3, as DNA: TGTGCCAGTATTACAGGGGAACGGACTGAAGCTTTCTTT.

The rearrangement links TRBV5-4 to TRBJ2-2; the D gene is possibly TRBD1 (5 bases). Germline V lookup: CDR1 SGHNT, CDR2 YYREEE (reference sequence). Trimming removed 0 bases at V and 0 bases at J, with 6 bases between. The CDR3 is 15 residues long. The CDR3 sequence: CASSLGTTNTGELFF. The CDR3 coding sequence is TGTGCCAGCAGCTTGGGGACAACGAACACCGGGGAGCTGTTTTTT.

This chain connects TRBV25-1 to TRBJ2-1; perhaps TRBD1 as D (5 bases). This CDR3 has 13 residues. Germline CDR1 is MGHDK and CDR2 is SYGVNS. The germline V and J ends were trimmed by 4 bases and 3 bases, with 7 bases remaining between them. The CDR3 DNA reads TGTGCCAGCAGTGCAGACAGCTACAATGAGCAGTTCTTC. This sequence encodes CASSADSYNEQFF.

The rearrangement joins TRBV12-3 or TRBV12-4 to TRBJ1-2; 7 nucleotides match TRBD1. The V and J ends lost 5 bases and 4 bases, in that order; junction bases with no gene match: 4. This CDR3 has 13 residues. The CDR3 here is CASSPGQLYGYTF. The CDR3 coding sequence is TGTGCCAGCAGTCCGGGACAGCTCTATGGCTACACCTTC.

This clone was counted a few times. The gene calls are TRBV6-5 and TRBJ1-2; unclear D gene. The V end lost 5 bases, the J end lost 4 bases, and 5 bases lay between the germline ends. CDR1 and CDR2 (germline): MNHEY, SVGAGI. The CDR3 consists of 11 residues. CDR3: CASSTGYGYTF. CDR3 DNA sequence: TGTGCCAGCAGTACCGGCTATGGCTACACCTTC.

The chain carries TRBV19 and TRBJ1-3, with D maybe TRBD1 (6 bases). Trimming pared 9 bases from V and 0 bases from J, leaving 9 bases between. This CDR3 is 13 amino acids long. Germline V lookup: CDR1 LNHDA, CDR2 SQIVND (reference sequence). CDR3 in amino acids: CASRRGSGNTIYF. The CDR3 DNA is TGTGCCAGCCGCAGGGGCTCTGGAAACACCATATATTTT.